A single sample gave rise to the 17 T cell receptor beta chains below, sequenced in a study of long-term antiretroviral therapy in people with HIV. An immunoSEQ assay, version v3.0, was performed at survey level. Method: immunoSEQ multiplex PCR; TCRdb's copy keeps in-frame clones and lacks some. The profile shows under 30,000 clones, about 88% of them singletons. The sample was unsorted PBMCs, taken 1.9 years after starting antiretroviral therapy. These receptors were obtained from a woman under 40 with HIV.

This clone was seen only a few times. The J gene is TRBJ1-2, the V gene TRBV10-1; D gene uncertain. The germline V gene encodes CDR1 WNHNN and CDR2 SYGVQD (reference sequence). V was shortened by 6 bases and J by 2 bases, with 7 bases between the two germline ends. The CDR3 totals 12 residues. The DNA for the CDR3 is TGCGCCAGCAGCACAGACAACTATGGCTACACCTTC. Residues: CASSTDNYGYTF.

The chain recombines TRBV5-1 with TRBJ2-5; possibly TRBD1 for D (5 bases). Germline V lookup: CDR1 SGHRS, CDR2 YFSETQ. The CDR3 contains 15 residues. Deletions cut 4 bases from V and 2 bases from J, with 15 bases between. The CDR3 spells CASSRPDSRQETQYF. The CDR3 DNA reads TGCGCCAGCAGCCGCCCTGACAGCCGACAAGAGACCCAGTACTTC.

The gene calls are TRBV14 and TRBJ2-7, with D tentatively TRBD1 (6 bases). The V end was cut by 2 bases, the J end by 0 bases, with 11 bases between. This CDR3 is built from 15 residues. CDR1 SGHDN and CDR2 FVKESK come from the germline V gene. The CDR3 spells CASSQWDTSSYEQYF. The CDR3 DNA follows: TGTGCCAGCAGCCAATGGGACACTAGCTCCTACGAGCAGTACTTC.

This chain joins TRBV5-4 and TRBJ2-5, with a possible D match to TRBD2 (6 bases). Trimming removed 7 bases from V and 1 base from J, with 17 bases in between. Germline assignment: CDR1 SGHNT and CDR2 YYREEE (reference sequence). The CDR3 covers 15 residues. CDR3 sequence (DNA): TGTGCCAGCGGGCGGGACCCCGGCCCCCAAGAGACCCAGTACTTC. Protein product: CASGRDPGPQETQYF.

The chain joins TRBV19 to TRBJ2-3; possibly TRBD2 for D (6 bases). The ends were cut back, 6 bases at V and 5 bases at J, with 24 bases in the middle. This CDR3 has 17 amino acids. Germline V gives CDR1 LNHDA, CDR2 SQIVND (reference sequence). This chain's CDR3 is CASSHGVGGVAGDTQYF. The CDR3 DNA is TGTGCCAGTAGCCATGGGGTAGGAGGGGTAGCAGGAGATACGCAGTATTTT.

The chain has TRBV7-9 and TRBJ1-4; no reliable D call. Germline CDR1 reads SEHNR; CDR2 reads FQNEAQ (reference sequence). This CDR3 has 14 amino acids. V was trimmed by 2 bases and J by 8 bases, leaving 12 bases between them. The CDR3 region is CASSLSVTTEKLFF. In DNA form, the CDR3 reads TGTGCCAGCAGCTTATCGGTAACCACCGAAAAACTGTTTTTT.

The chain combines TRBV6-6 with TRBJ2-7; D could derive from TRBD1 or TRBD2 (6 bases each). The V gene's germline CDR1 is MNHNY and CDR2 SVGAGI (reference sequence). The ends were cut back, 10 bases at V and 5 bases at J, with 15 bases in the middle. This CDR3 spans 12 amino acids. DNA of the CDR3: TGTGCCACCAAGGGGGGCCGGGACGAGCAGTACGTC. Its translation is CATKGGRDEQYV.

This clone was observed once. The rearrangement joins TRBV7-3 to TRBJ2-2; D is perhaps TRBD1 or TRBD2 (5 bases each). CDR1 is SGHTA and CDR2 is FQGTGA in the germline V gene. Trimming took off 5 bases at V and 6 bases at J, with 13 bases between the two ends. There are 14 residues in the CDR3. For the CDR3, the DNA is TGTGCCAGCAGCCCACGGGACGTTGCCGGGGAGCTGTTTTTT. Translated, it gives CASSPRDVAGELFF.

This clone was recorded a few times. V usage is TRBV25-1 and J usage is TRBJ1-2; TRBD1 is a possible D gene (5 bases). The CDR3 length is 12 residues. Germline V CDR1 and CDR2: MGHDK, SYGVNS. V was cut by 4 bases and J by 4 bases, with 7 bases left in between. The DNA of the CDR3 is TGTGCCAGCAGTGGGGACGGCTATGGCTACACCTTC. Its protein is CASSGDGYGYTF.

V and J are TRBV15 and TRBJ2-5; 9 bases are shared with TRBD1. Germline CDR1 and CDR2: LNHNV and YYDKDF (reference sequence). V trimming: 0 bases; J trimming: 4 bases; junction bases outside the gene matches: 3. The CDR3 length is 15 residues. The CDR3 reads CATSRERQGGETQYF. The DNA for the CDR3 is TGTGCCACCAGCAGAGAACGACAGGGGGGAGAGACCCAGTACTTC.

This chain connects TRBV5-1 to TRBJ2-2; D is uncertain. The ends were cut back, 0 bases at V and 5 bases at J, with 8 bases in the middle. Germline V gene sequence: CDR1 SGHRS, CDR2 YFSETQ. This CDR3 has 14 residues. CDR3 DNA sequence: TGCGCCAGCAGCTTGGAAGGAAAAACCGGGGAGCTGTTTTTT. Protein: CASSLEGKTGELFF.

V and J are TRBV5-1 and TRBJ1-1; tentatively, D is TRBD1 (6 bases). The CDR3 loop spans 11 amino acids. The V gene's germline CDR1 is SGHRS and CDR2 YFSETQ. V shed 7 bases and J shed 7 bases, with 11 bases lying between them. The CDR3 region has the DNA TGCGCCAGCGGAGGAGGGGGTGAAGCTTTCTTT. Its translation: CASGGGGEAFF. Supplemented by reference TRBV5-1 and TRBJ1-1, the full variable domain reads KAGVTQTPRYLIKTRGQQVTLSCSPISGHRSVSWYQQTPGQGLQFLFEYFSETQRNKGNFPGRFSGRQFSNSRSEMNVSTLELGDSALYLCASGGGGEAFFGQGTRLTVV.

For the CDR3, the DNA is TGCGCCAGCAGCCCCTTAGACGGTAGCTCCTACAATGAGCAGTTCTTC. It is translated as CASSPLDGSSYNEQFF. The rearrangement joins TRBV5-1 to TRBJ2-1; the D is unclear. Trimming took off 4 bases at V and 0 bases at J, with 14 bases between the two ends. The CDR3 runs to 16 residues. Germline lookup yields CDR1 SGHRS and CDR2 YFSETQ.

V gene TRBV5-1 combines with J gene TRBJ2-5; the D gene is possibly TRBD1 (6 bases). There are 18 residues in the CDR3. CDR1 and CDR2 (germline): SGHRS, YFSETQ. V lost 1 base and J 0 bases, leaving 19 bases between the germline ends. The DNA of the CDR3 is TGCGCCAGCAGCTTGCGTAATGTAGCAGGGGTGTACCAAGAGACCCAGTACTTC. Residues: CASSLRNVAGVYQETQYF.

The chain couples TRBV27 to TRBJ1-2; tentative D call: TRBD1 (6 bases). CDR3 length equals 15 residues. CDR1 is MNHEY and CDR2 is SMNVEV in the germline V gene (reference sequence). Deletions cut 3 bases from V and 4 bases from J, with 15 bases between. The CDR3 coding sequence is TGTGCCAGCAGTTTTCTGGGGGCCCTCTCCTATGGCTACACCTTC. Protein product: CASSFLGALSYGYTF.

This rearrangement joins TRBV7-8 to TRBJ2-3, with D unresolved. Between the trimmed V and J ends, which lost 2 bases and 4 bases, there was a span of 4 bases. Germline V gene data show CDR1 as SGHVS and CDR2 as FQNEAQ. CDR3 length: 12 amino acids. CDR3 region: CASSLKADTQYF. The DNA of the CDR3 is TGTGCCAGCAGCTTAAAGGCAGATACGCAGTATTTT.

This clone was counted only a few times. The chain couples TRBV18 to TRBJ1-6; no reliable D call. Germline assignment: CDR1 KGHSH and CDR2 LQKENI. The ends were cut back, 3 bases at V and 8 bases at J, with 11 bases in the middle. CDR3 length: 14 residues. The CDR3 sequence is CASSPDRWDSPLHF. The CDR3 region has the DNA TGTGCCAGCTCACCGGACCGCTGGGATTCACCCCTCCACTTT.